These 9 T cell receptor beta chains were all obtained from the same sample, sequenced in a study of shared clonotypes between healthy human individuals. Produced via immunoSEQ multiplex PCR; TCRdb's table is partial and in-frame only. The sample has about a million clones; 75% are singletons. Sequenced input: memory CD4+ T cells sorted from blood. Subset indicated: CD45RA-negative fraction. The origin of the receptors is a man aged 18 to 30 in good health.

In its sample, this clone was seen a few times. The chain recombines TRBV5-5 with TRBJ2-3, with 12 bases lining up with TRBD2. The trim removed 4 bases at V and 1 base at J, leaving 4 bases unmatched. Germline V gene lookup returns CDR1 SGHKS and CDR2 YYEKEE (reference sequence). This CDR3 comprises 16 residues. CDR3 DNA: TGTGCCAGCAGCCCCCGGACTAGCGGGGGCACAGATACGCAGTATTTT. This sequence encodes CASSPRTSGGTDTQYF. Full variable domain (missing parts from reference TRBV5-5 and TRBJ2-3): DAGVTQSPTHLIKTRGQQVTLRCSPISGHKSVSWYQQVLGQGPQFIFQYYEKEERGRGNFPDRFSARQFPNYSSELNVNALLLGDSALYLCASSPRTSGGTDTQYFGPGTRLTVL.

CDR3 sequence reads: CASSLAQGTHNEQFF. The CDR3 region has the DNA TGCGCCAGCAGCTTGGCGCAGGGGACCCACAATGAGCAGTTCTTC. V and J are TRBV5-1 and TRBJ2-1; tentative D call: TRBD1 (6 bases). Trimming took 0 bases from V and 5 from J, leaving 12 bases between them. The germline V gene has CDR1 SGHRS and CDR2 YFSETQ. CDR3 length: 15 residues. Supplemented by reference TRBV5-1 and TRBJ2-1, the full variable domain reads KAGVTQTPRYLIKTRGQQVTLSCSPISGHRSVSWYQQTPGQGLQFLFEYFSETQRNKGNFPGRFSGRQFSNSRSEMNVSTLELGDSALYLCASSLAQGTHNEQFFGPGTRLTVL.

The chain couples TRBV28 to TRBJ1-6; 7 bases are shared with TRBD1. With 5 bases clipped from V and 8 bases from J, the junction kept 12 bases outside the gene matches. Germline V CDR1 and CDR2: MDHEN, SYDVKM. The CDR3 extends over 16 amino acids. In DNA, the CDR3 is TGTGCCAGCAGTCCACAGAATTCAGGGGGACATTCACCCCTCCACTTT. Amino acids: CASSPQNSGGHSPLHF.

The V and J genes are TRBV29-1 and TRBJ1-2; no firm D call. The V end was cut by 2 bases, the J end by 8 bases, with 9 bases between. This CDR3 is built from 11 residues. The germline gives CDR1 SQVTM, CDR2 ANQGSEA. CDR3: CSVESPAGYTF. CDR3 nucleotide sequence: TGCAGCGTTGAATCCCCGGCGGGCTACACCTTC.

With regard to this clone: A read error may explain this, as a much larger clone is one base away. The CDR3 reads CASSLIYTEAFF. The CDR3 nucleotides are TGTGCCAGCAGCTTAATTTACACTGAAGCTTTCTTT. This chain links TRBV11-2 with TRBJ1-1; D not resolved. CDR1 and CDR2 (germline): SGHAT, FQNNGV. The CDR3 is made up of 12 amino acids. The V end lost 2 bases, the J end lost 3 bases, and 4 bases lay between the germline ends.

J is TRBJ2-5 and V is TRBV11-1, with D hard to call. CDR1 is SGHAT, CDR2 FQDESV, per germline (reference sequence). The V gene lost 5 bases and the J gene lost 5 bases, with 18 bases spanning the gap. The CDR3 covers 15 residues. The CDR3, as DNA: TGTGCCAGCAGCCCTAGTACCCCGGGCCCCGAGACCCAGTACTTC. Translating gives CASSPSTPGPETQYF.

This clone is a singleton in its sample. DNA for the CDR3: TGTGCCAGCAGTTCCGGCGTCAGGCTCGGTGTGGAGACCCAGTACTTC. Protein sequence: CASSSGVRLGVETQYF. The rearrangement joins TRBV7-6 to TRBJ2-5; D not resolved. Germline V lookup: CDR1 SGHVS, CDR2 FNYEAQ. The length of the CDR3 is 16 residues. V lost 6 bases and J lost 5, with 22 bases in between.

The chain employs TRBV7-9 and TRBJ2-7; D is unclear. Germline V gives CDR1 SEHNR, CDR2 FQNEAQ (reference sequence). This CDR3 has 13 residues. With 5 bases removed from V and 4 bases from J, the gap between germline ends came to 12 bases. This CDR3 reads CASSLVGKYEQYF. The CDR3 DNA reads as TGTGCCAGCAGCCTGGTGGGGAAGTACGAGCAGTACTTC.

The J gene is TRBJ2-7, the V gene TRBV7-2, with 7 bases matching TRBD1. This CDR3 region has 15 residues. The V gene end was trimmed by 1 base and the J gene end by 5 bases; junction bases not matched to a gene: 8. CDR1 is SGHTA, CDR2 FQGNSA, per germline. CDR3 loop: CASSLGPDRVHEQYF. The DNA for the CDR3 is TGTGCCAGCAGCTTAGGTCCTGACAGGGTCCACGAGCAGTACTTC.